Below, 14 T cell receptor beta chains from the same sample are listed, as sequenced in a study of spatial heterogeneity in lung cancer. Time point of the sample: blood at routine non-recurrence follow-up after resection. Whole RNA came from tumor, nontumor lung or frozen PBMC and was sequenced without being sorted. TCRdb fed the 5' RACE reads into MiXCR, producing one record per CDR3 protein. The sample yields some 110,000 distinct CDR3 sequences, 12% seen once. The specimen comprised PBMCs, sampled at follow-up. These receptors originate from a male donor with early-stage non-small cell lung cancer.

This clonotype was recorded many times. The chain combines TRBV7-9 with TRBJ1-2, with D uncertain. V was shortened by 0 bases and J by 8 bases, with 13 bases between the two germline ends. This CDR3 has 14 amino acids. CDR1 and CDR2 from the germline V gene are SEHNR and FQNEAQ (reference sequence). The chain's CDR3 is CASSLAYAVEGYTF. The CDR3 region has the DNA TGTGCCAGCAGCTTAGCGTACGCAGTGGAAGGCTACACCTTC.

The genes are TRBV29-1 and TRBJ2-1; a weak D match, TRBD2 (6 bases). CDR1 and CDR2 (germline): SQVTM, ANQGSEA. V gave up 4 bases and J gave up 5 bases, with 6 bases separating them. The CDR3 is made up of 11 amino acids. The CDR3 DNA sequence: TGCAGCGTTGGACTAGACAATGAGCAGTTCTTC. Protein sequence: CSVGLDNEQFF.

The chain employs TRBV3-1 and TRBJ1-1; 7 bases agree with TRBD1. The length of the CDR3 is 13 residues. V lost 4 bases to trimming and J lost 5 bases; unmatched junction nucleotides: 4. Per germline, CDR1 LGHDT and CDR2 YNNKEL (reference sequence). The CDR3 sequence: CASSPDRLTEAFF. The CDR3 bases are TGTGCCAGCAGCCCGGACAGGCTAACTGAAGCTTTCTTT.

The CDR3 DNA reads TGTGCCAGCAGCTTTCAAGCTTCCAGAACGAACACCGGGGAGCTGTTTTTT. Translated, it gives CASSFQASRTNTGELFF. The chain carries TRBV7-9 and TRBJ2-2; D is unclear. Between the trimmed V and J ends, which lost 3 bases and 0 bases, there was a span of 14 bases. Looked up from germline, CDR1 is SEHNR and CDR2 is FQNEAQ (reference sequence). This CDR3 is 17 amino acids long. Drawing the rest from reference TRBV7-9 and TRBJ2-2, the complete variable domain is DTGVSQNPRHKITKRGQNVTFRCDPISEHNRLYWYRQTLGQGPEFLTYFQNEAQLEKSRLLSDRFSAERPKGSFSTLEIQRTEQGDSAMYLCASSFQASRTNTGELFFGEGSRLTVL.

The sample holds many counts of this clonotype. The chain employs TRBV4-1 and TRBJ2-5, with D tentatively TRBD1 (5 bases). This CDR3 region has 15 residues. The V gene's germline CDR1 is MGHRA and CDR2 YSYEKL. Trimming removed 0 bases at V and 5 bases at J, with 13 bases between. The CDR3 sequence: CASSQEQGRSETQYF. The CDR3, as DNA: TGCGCCAGCAGCCAAGAGCAGGGCAGGTCGGAGACCCAGTACTTC.

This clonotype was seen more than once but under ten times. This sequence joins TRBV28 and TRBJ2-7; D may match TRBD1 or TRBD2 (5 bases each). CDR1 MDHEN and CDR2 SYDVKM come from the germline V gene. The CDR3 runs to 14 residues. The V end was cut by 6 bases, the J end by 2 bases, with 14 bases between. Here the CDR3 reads CASRTGTATYEQYF. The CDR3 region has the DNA TGTGCCAGCAGAACCGGGACGGCTACCTACGAGCAGTACTTC.

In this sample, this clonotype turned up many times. Written as DNA, the CDR3 is TGTGCCAGCAGCCTTTATGGGATAGCCTACGAGCAGTACTTC. Its protein is CASSLYGIAYEQYF. The V gene is TRBV14, the J gene TRBJ2-7, with D unresolved. The germline V gene encodes CDR1 SGHDN and CDR2 FVKESK. V was trimmed by 4 bases and J by 2 bases, leaving 12 bases between them. The CDR3 covers 14 residues.

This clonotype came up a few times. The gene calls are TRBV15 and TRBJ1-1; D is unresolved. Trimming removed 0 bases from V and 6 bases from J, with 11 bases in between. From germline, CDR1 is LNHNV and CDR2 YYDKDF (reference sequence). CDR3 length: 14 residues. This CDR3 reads CATSREPAEPEAFF. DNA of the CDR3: TGTGCCACCAGCAGAGAGCCGGCGGAACCTGAAGCTTTCTTT.

DNA for the CDR3: TGTGCCAGCAGCTTTAGGGACACCTCCTCCTACGAGCAGTACTTC. Its protein product is CASSFRDTSSYEQYF. The chain joins TRBV6-6 to TRBJ2-7; possible D gene TRBD1, 6 bases. Per germline, CDR1 MNHNY and CDR2 SVGAGI (reference sequence). The CDR3 has 15 amino acids. V was pared by 6 bases and J by 0 bases, with 15 bases between.

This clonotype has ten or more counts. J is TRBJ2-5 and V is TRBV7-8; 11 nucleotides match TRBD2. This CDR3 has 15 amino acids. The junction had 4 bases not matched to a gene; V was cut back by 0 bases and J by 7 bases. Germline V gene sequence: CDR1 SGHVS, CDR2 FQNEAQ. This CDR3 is CASSLARLAGGTQYF. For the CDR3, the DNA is TGTGCCAGCAGCTTAGCTCGGCTAGCGGGGGGGACCCAGTACTTC.

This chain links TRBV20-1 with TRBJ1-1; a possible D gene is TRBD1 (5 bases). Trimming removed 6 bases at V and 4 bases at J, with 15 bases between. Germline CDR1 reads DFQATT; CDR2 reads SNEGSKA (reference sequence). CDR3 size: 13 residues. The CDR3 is CSAGQSASTEAFF. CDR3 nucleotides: TGCAGTGCCGGACAATCCGCCAGCACTGAAGCTTTCTTT.

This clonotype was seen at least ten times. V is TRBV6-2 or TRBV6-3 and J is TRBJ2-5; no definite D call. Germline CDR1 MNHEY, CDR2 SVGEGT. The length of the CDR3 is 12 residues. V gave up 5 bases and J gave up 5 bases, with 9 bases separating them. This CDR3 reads CASSGVAETQYF. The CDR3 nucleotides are TGTGCCAGCAGTGGAGTCGCGGAGACCCAGTACTTC.

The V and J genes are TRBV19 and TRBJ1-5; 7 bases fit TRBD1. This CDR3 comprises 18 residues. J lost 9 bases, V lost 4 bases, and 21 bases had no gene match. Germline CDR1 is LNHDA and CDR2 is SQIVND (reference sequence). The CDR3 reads CASSTTPPTGPNGGPQHF. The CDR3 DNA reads TGTGCCAGTAGTACCACCCCTCCGACAGGGCCCAACGGGGGGCCCCAGCATTTT.

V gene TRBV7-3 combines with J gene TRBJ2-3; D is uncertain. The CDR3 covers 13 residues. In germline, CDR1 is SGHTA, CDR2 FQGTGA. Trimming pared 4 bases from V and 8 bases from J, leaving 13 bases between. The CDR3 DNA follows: TGTGCCAGCAGCTCTCTCGGAGTGGGTACGCAGTATTTT. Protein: CASSSLGVGTQYF.